Detailed here is one T cell receptor beta chain. This sample was included in a study of blood T cell repertoires in COVID-19. Across the whole study: The samples span acute and convalescent COVID-19 from the United States, Italy and Spain. The analysed material was cDNA or gDNA that came from T cells, B-cell-depleted T cells, or PBMCs.

The repertoire was sequenced with immunoSEQ multiplex PCR; TCRdb's copy has only in-frame clones and lacks some. The table has around 140,000 clones, approximately 84% seen once; the top ten hold about a sixth. Deletions cut 3 bases from V and 3 bases from J, with 8 bases between. Germline V lookup: CDR1 MNHEY, CDR2 SVGAGI. The CDR3 extends over 13 amino acids. The sequencing input was peripheral blood. The source is a woman aged 80 or over with acute or convalescent COVID-19. The chain recombines TRBV6-5 with TRBJ1-1; the D is unclear. CDR3 DNA sequence: TGTGCCAGCAGTTATGAAGCATACACTGAAGCTTTCTTT. It encodes CASSYEAYTEAFF.